A selection of T cell receptor beta chains follows, all from one sample in a study of blood T cell repertoires in COVID-19. Data came from immunoSEQ multiplex PCR; TCRdb stores just in-frame clones and leaves some out. The sample records a few hundred thousand clones, 70% to 90% being singletons. Sequenced: peripheral blood. These receptors all come from a man aged 50 to 59 who had recovered from COVID-19. CDR3s include the opening cysteine and the closing phenylalanine or tryptophan. D genes are given only for firm matches. Size tells how often a clone was seen (once, few, many) or the class of an expanded clone, and some rows leave it out.

abundance: NA; d_gene: NA; v_gene: TRBV29-1; j_gene: TRBJ1-2; CDR3aa: CSVTGDSYGYTF; CDR3nt: TGCAGCGTTACAGGAGACTCCTATGGCTACACCTTC
abundance: NA; d_gene: TRBD1; v_gene: TRBV2; j_gene: TRBJ2-5; CDR3aa: CASSKQGVMLETQYF; CDR3nt: TGTGCCAGCAGCAAGCAGGGGGTTATGCTGGAGACCCAGTACTTC
abundance: NA; d_gene: TRBD1; v_gene: TRBV28; j_gene: TRBJ1-4; CDR3aa: CASTLPDRGSEKLFF; CDR3nt: TGTGCCAGCACCTTACCGGACAGGGGGTCTGAAAAACTGTTTTTT
abundance: once; d_gene: TRBD2; v_gene: TRBV24-1; j_gene: TRBJ2-1; CDR3aa: CATGLGGRGNEQFF; CDR3nt: TGTGCCACCGGGCTCGGCGGGAGAGGAAATGAGCAGTTCTTC
abundance: NA; d_gene: TRBD1; v_gene: TRBV28; j_gene: TRBJ1-6; CDR3aa: CASRKDRAGYNSPLHF; CDR3nt: TGTGCCAGCCGAAAGGACAGGGCGGGTTATAATTCACCCCTCCACTTT
abundance: NA; d_gene: NA; v_gene: TRBV29-1; j_gene: TRBJ1-2; CDR3aa: CSVVSGMEYGYTF; CDR3nt: TGCAGCGTCGTCTCGGGGATGGAGTATGGCTACACCTTC
abundance: NA; d_gene: TRBD2; v_gene: TRBV18; j_gene: TRBJ2-7; CDR3aa: CASSPPSLAGGHEQYF; CDR3nt: TGTGCCAGCTCACCACCATCCCTAGCGGGAGGCCACGAGCAGTACTTC
abundance: NA; d_gene: NA; v_gene: TRBV28; j_gene: TRBJ2-1; CDR3aa: CASNWVDGASYNEQFF; CDR3nt: TGTGCCAGCAATTGGGTGGATGGGGCCTCCTACAATGAGCAGTTCTTC
abundance: NA; d_gene: TRBD2; v_gene: TRBV27; j_gene: TRBJ2-1; CDR3aa: CASSTGTSGSRDNEQFF; CDR3nt: TGTGCCAGCAGTACCGGGACTAGCGGGAGTCGCGACAATGAGCAGTTCTTC
abundance: NA; d_gene: NA; v_gene: TRBV28; j_gene: TRBJ1-3; CDR3aa: CASGEGSVSGNTIYF; CDR3nt: TGTGCCAGCGGGGAGGGATCCGTCTCTGGAAACACCATATATTTT
abundance: NA; d_gene: TRBD1; v_gene: TRBV15; j_gene: TRBJ2-7; CDR3aa: CATSRGTGAYEQYF; CDR3nt: TGTGCCACCAGCAGAGGGACAGGCGCCTACGAGCAGTACTTC
abundance: NA; d_gene: NA; v_gene: TRBV15; j_gene: TRBJ2-7; CDR3aa: CATSRDRARYEQYF; CDR3nt: TGTGCCACCAGCAGAGACAGGGCGAGATACGAGCAGTACTTC
abundance: NA; d_gene: NA; v_gene: TRBV24-1; j_gene: TRBJ2-1; CDR3aa: CATSDYNGAPNEQFF; CDR3nt: TGTGCCACCAGTGATTATAATGGGGCCCCCAATGAGCAGTTCTTC
abundance: few; d_gene: NA; v_gene: TRBV13; j_gene: TRBJ1-2; CDR3aa: CASSLATGGGYGYTF; CDR3nt: TGTGCCAGCAGCTTAGCTACGGGAGGTGGCTATGGCTACACCTTC
abundance: NA; d_gene: TRBD2; v_gene: TRBV27; j_gene: TRBJ2-1; CDR3aa: CASSLGLAGRNEQFF; CDR3nt: TGTGCCAGCAGTTTAGGGCTAGCGGGACGTAATGAGCAGTTCTTC
abundance: NA; d_gene: NA; v_gene: TRBV28; j_gene: TRBJ1-2; CDR3aa: CASSLGGPPYGYTF; CDR3nt: TGTGCCAGCAGTTTGGGGGGGCCCCCCTATGGCTACACCTTC
abundance: NA; d_gene: NA; v_gene: TRBV5-6; j_gene: TRBJ1-3; CDR3aa: CASSLFEGTIGNTIYF; CDR3nt: TGTGCCAGCAGTCTGTTTGAGGGGACTATAGGAAACACCATATATTTT
abundance: NA; d_gene: TRBD2; v_gene: TRBV27; j_gene: TRBJ2-1; CDR3aa: CASSKTSGAYNEQFF; CDR3nt: TGTGCCAGCAGTAAAACTAGCGGAGCATACAATGAGCAGTTCTTC
abundance: NA; d_gene: NA; v_gene: TRBV19; j_gene: TRBJ2-1; CDR3aa: CASRTEPSYNEQFF; CDR3nt: TGTGCCAGTAGAACAGAACCCTCCTACAATGAGCAGTTCTTC
abundance: NA; d_gene: TRBD2; v_gene: TRBV30; j_gene: TRBJ2-7; CDR3aa: CAWSVRSGRSGSYEQYF; CDR3nt: TGTGCCTGGAGTGTAAGGAGCGGGAGGTCCGGGTCCTACGAGCAGTACTTC
abundance: few; d_gene: NA; v_gene: TRBV29-1; j_gene: TRBJ1-1; CDR3aa: CSARQVSGTEAFF; CDR3nt: TGCAGCGCGAGACAGGTTTCTGGAACTGAAGCTTTCTTT
abundance: few; d_gene: NA; v_gene: TRBV4-2; j_gene: TRBJ2-1; CDR3aa: CASSQGQREQFF; CDR3nt: TGTGCCAGCAGCCAAGGTCAGCGGGAGCAGTTCTTC
abundance: NA; d_gene: NA; v_gene: TRBV28; j_gene: TRBJ2-1; CDR3aa: CASRGQGPSYNEQFF; CDR3nt: TGTGCCAGCAGGGGACAAGGGCCCTCCTACAATGAGCAGTTCTTC
abundance: NA; d_gene: NA; v_gene: TRBV28; j_gene: TRBJ1-1; CDR3aa: CASSPHFNTEAFF; CDR3nt: TGTGCCAGCAGTCCTCACTTCAACACTGAAGCTTTCTTT
abundance: few; d_gene: TRBD2; v_gene: TRBV30; j_gene: TRBJ2-7; CDR3aa: CAWRARGTSGIDEQYF; CDR3nt: TGTGCCTGGAGGGCCAGAGGGACTAGCGGGATTGACGAGCAGTACTTC
abundance: NA; d_gene: TRBD1; v_gene: TRBV2; j_gene: TRBJ2-7; CDR3aa: CASEGTGGYEQYF; CDR3nt: TGTGCCAGCGAAGGGACAGGGGGCTACGAGCAGTACTTC
abundance: few; d_gene: NA; v_gene: TRBV6-5; j_gene: TRBJ1-5; CDR3aa: CASSYIRGQPQHF; CDR3nt: TGTGCCAGCAGTTACATCAGGGGTCAGCCCCAGCATTTT
abundance: NA; d_gene: TRBD2; v_gene: TRBV29-1; j_gene: TRBJ2-1; CDR3aa: CSVVWREGPYEQFF; CDR3nt: TGCAGCGTTGTCTGGAGGGAGGGCCCCTATGAGCAGTTCTTC
abundance: NA; d_gene: NA; v_gene: TRBV7-9; j_gene: TRBJ2-1; CDR3aa: CASSLVREQFF; CDR3nt: TGTGCCAGCAGCTTGGTCAGGGAGCAGTTCTTC
abundance: NA; d_gene: TRBD2; v_gene: TRBV28; j_gene: TRBJ2-3; CDR3aa: CASSLGAGLAGGSDTQYF; CDR3nt: TGTGCCAGCAGTTTGGGGGCAGGACTAGCGGGAGGTTCAGATACGCAGTATTTT
abundance: NA; d_gene: NA; v_gene: TRBV10-2; j_gene: TRBJ2-2; CDR3aa: CASSVGVPGELFF; CDR3nt: TGCGCCAGCAGTGTCGGGGTCCCCGGGGAGCTGTTTTTT
abundance: NA; d_gene: TRBD1; v_gene: TRBV11-2; j_gene: TRBJ2-1; CDR3aa: CASSWGDRGNEQFF; CDR3nt: TGTGCCAGCAGCTGGGGGGACAGGGGCAATGAGCAGTTCTTC
abundance: NA; d_gene: TRBD2; v_gene: TRBV6-6; j_gene: TRBJ2-5; CDR3aa: CASSYSTSGQETQYF; CDR3nt: TGTGCCAGCAGTTACTCCACTAGCGGGCAAGAGACCCAGTACTTC
abundance: NA; d_gene: TRBD1; v_gene: TRBV27; j_gene: TRBJ1-5; CDR3aa: CASSRGQGNNQPQHF; CDR3nt: TGTGCCAGCAGTCGGGGACAGGGGAACAATCAGCCCCAGCATTTT
abundance: NA; d_gene: NA; v_gene: TRBV20-1; j_gene: TRBJ1-6; CDR3aa: CSALNPVFLHF; CDR3nt: TGCAGTGCTCTTAACCCGGTATTCCTCCACTTT
abundance: NA; d_gene: NA; v_gene: TRBV7-9; j_gene: TRBJ1-4; CDR3aa: CASSQGSFGEKLFF; CDR3nt: TGTGCCAGCAGCCAGGGGAGTTTCGGGGAAAAACTGTTTTTT
abundance: once; d_gene: TRBD2; v_gene: TRBV4-1; j_gene: TRBJ2-7; CDR3aa: CASSQGLAGTPSYEQYF; CDR3nt: TGCGCCAGCAGCCAAGGGTTAGCGGGAACGCCGTCCTACGAGCAGTACTTC
abundance: few; d_gene: TRBD1; v_gene: TRBV28; j_gene: TRBJ1-5; CDR3aa: CASSLGTGEYQPQHF; CDR3nt: TGTGCCAGCAGTTTAGGGACAGGGGAATATCAGCCCCAGCATTTT
abundance: NA; d_gene: NA; v_gene: TRBV30; j_gene: TRBJ1-2; CDR3aa: CAWSPGDRSTYGYTF; CDR3nt: TGTGCCTGGAGCCCCGGCGACAGATCTACCTATGGCTACACCTTC
abundance: few; d_gene: NA; v_gene: TRBV7-2; j_gene: TRBJ1-1; CDR3aa: CASSIRRNTEAFF; CDR3nt: TGTGCCAGCAGCATCAGAAGGAACACTGAAGCTTTCTTT
abundance: NA; d_gene: TRBD1; v_gene: TRBV5-8; j_gene: TRBJ2-7; CDR3aa: CASSGGRGIAYEQYF; CDR3nt: TGTGCCAGCAGCGGGGGCAGGGGGATCGCCTACGAGCAGTACTTC
abundance: NA; d_gene: NA; v_gene: TRBV7-9; j_gene: TRBJ2-3; CDR3aa: CASSLALGAPPDTQYF; CDR3nt: TGTGCCAGCAGCTTAGCCTTAGGGGCGCCCCCAGATACGCAGTATTTT
abundance: NA; d_gene: NA; v_gene: TRBV24-1; j_gene: TRBJ2-5; CDR3aa: CATSDLLSTQYF; CDR3nt: TGTGCCACCAGTGATTTGCTATCGACCCAGTACTTC
abundance: NA; d_gene: NA; v_gene: TRBV7-9; j_gene: TRBJ2-3; CDR3aa: CASSLSPSTTDTQYF; CDR3nt: TGTGCCAGCAGCTTATCTCCATCTACCACAGATACGCAGTATTTT